These 4 T cell receptor beta chains came from one sample sequenced in a study of a mutant IDH1 vaccine in newly diagnosed glioma. Time point of the sample: week 5, during vaccination. The study gave 300 ug of mutant IDH1 20-mer peptide per vaccine dose, with topical imiquimod. Some clones are missing from TCRdb's copy, which holds only in-frame ones; the method was immunoSEQ multiplex PCR. The sample consists of tens of thousands of clones, about four fifths of them appearing once. No antigens are known for them. Sample: PBMCs, taken from a glioma patient whose treatment included an IDH1 peptide vaccine. The receptor source for this set is a man aged 50 to 59 with glioma.

This clone appeared a few times. The chain recombines TRBV4-1 with TRBJ2-5, with D perhaps TRBD1 or TRBD2 (5 bases each). V was clipped by 8 bases and J by 1 base, with 11 bases between them. The germline gives CDR1 MGHRA, CDR2 YSYEKL. This CDR3 is built from 13 residues. The CDR3 DNA reads as TGCGCCAGCCGGGACGTGGGCCAAGAGACCCAGTACTTC. Translating it yields CASRDVGQETQYF.

V and J are TRBV4-2 and TRBJ1-5, with D unclear. The CDR3 length is 17 residues. Trimming removed 0 bases from V and 0 bases from J, with 12 bases in between. Germline V gene sequence: CDR1 LGHNA, CDR2 YNFKEQ. Written as DNA, the CDR3 is TGTGCCAGCAGCCAAGAGGTCGGCCCAAATAGCAATCAGCCCCAGCATTTT. It specifies CASSQEVGPNSNQPQHF.

The chain has TRBV29-1 and TRBJ1-1; 7 bases are a match to TRBD1. The V segment lost 7 bases and the J segment 1 base; nucleotides outside the gene matches: 3. CDR1 and CDR2 (germline): SQVTM, ANQGSEA. CDR3 length equals 12 residues. The CDR3 sequence is CSAGTANTEAFF. CDR3 DNA sequence: TGCAGCGCCGGGACAGCGAACACTGAAGCTTTCTTT.

The rearrangement uses TRBV5-4 and TRBJ1-2; TRBD1 matches at 12 bases. Germline V gives CDR1 SGHNT, CDR2 YYREEE (reference sequence). This CDR3 region has 18 residues. Trimming took 4 bases from V and 6 from J; bases not matched to a gene: 16. CDR3 protein: CASSRSRDRGRMKNGYTF. The DNA for the CDR3 is TGTGCCAGCAGCCGTAGCCGGGACAGGGGGCGCATGAAGAATGGCTACACCTTC. Supplemented by reference TRBV5-4 and TRBJ1-2, the full variable domain reads ETGVTQSPTHLIKTRGQQVTLRCSSQSGHNTVSWYQQALGQGPQFIFQYYREEENGRGNFPPRFSGLQFPNYSSELNVNALELDDSALYLCASSRSRDRGRMKNGYTFGSGTRLTVV.